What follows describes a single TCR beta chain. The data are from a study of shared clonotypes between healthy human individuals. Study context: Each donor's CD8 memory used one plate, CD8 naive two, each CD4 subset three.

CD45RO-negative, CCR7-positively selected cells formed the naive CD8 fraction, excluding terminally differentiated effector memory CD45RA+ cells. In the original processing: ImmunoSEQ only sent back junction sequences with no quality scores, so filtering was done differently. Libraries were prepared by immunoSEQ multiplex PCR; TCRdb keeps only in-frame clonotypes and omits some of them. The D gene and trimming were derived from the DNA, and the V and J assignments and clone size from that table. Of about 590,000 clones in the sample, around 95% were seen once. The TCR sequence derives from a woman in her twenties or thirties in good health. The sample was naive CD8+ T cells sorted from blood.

CDR3 region: CASSLRAGGDSPLHF. The DNA for the CDR3 is TGCGCCAGCAGCTTACGTGCAGGTGGCGATTCACCCCTCCACTTT. V is TRBV5-1 and J is TRBJ1-6, with D unresolved. Germline V gives CDR1 SGHRS, CDR2 YFSETQ. The CDR3 consists of 15 residues. Trimming took 2 bases from V and 8 from J, leaving 14 bases between them.